One and the same sample provided the 9 T cell receptor beta chains below, sequenced in a study of blood T cell repertoires in COVID-19. The method was immunoSEQ multiplex PCR; TCRdb's version includes in-frame clones alone and lacks a portion of them. The profile covers about 240,000 clones, with around 90% appearing a single time and 0.99% taken by the ten largest. Sequenced: peripheral blood. These receptors were collected from a woman in her thirties or forties who had recovered from COVID-19.

This chain uses TRBV4-3 with TRBJ1-1; no reliable D call. Germline CDR1 is LGHNA and CDR2 is YSLEER. This CDR3 has 13 residues. The ends were cut back, 4 bases at V and 4 bases at J, with 10 bases in the middle. Here the CDR3 DNA reads TGCGCCAGCAGCCCGAGCACTGGCACTGAAGCTTTCTTT. Amino acids: CASSPSTGTEAFF.

The rearrangement joins TRBV6-5 to TRBJ1-1; possibly TRBD1 for D (5 bases). This CDR3 has 13 residues. The V end lost 6 bases, the J end lost 3 bases, and 11 bases lay between the germline ends. Looked up from germline, CDR1 is MNHEY and CDR2 is SVGAGI. CDR3 nucleotides: TGTGCCAGCAGCCCCAGGGTTGACACTGAAGCTTTCTTT. Its protein is CASSPRVDTEAFF.

The CDR3 loop reads CASSLDRGLGEQYF. CDR3 DNA sequence: TGCGCCAGCAGCTTGGACAGGGGGCTTGGGGAGCAGTACTTC. The chain combines TRBV5-1 with TRBJ2-7, with 9 bases identical to TRBD1. Per the germline V gene, CDR1 is SGHRS and CDR2 is YFSETQ. The junction had 5 bases not matched to a gene; V was cut back by 0 bases and J by 7 bases. This CDR3 comprises 14 residues.

V is TRBV7-3 and J is TRBJ2-5, with D maybe TRBD2 (5 bases). The CDR3 has 14 residues. CDR1 is SGHTA, CDR2 FQGTGA, per germline. V was shortened by 2 bases and J by 5 bases, with 12 bases between the two germline ends. CDR3 sequence reads: CASSLEGSLETQYF. CDR3 in DNA: TGTGCCAGCAGCTTAGAGGGTAGTTTGGAGACCCAGTACTTC.

The chain links TRBV7-9 to TRBJ1-1; D is possibly TRBD1 (5 bases). V lost 0 bases and J lost 1, with 9 bases in between. Germline CDR1 and CDR2: SEHNR and FQNEAQ (reference sequence). The CDR3 spans 15 residues. The CDR3 nucleotides are TGTGCCAGCAGCTTAGCGGTGGGGGGGAACACTGAAGCTTTCTTT. Translation: CASSLAVGGNTEAFF.

J is TRBJ1-1 and V is TRBV28, with TRBD1 as a possible D gene (5 bases). Germline values: CDR1 MDHEN, CDR2 SYDVKM. The CDR3 is made up of 13 amino acids. V dropped 8 bases and J dropped 11 bases, with 21 bases sitting between them. CDR3 sequence reads: CASGGFLRRGAFF. The CDR3 nucleotides are TGTGCCAGCGGTGGGTTCTTGAGGAGGGGCGCTTTCTTT.

V and J are TRBV7-3 and TRBJ2-5, with a weak D call TRBD2 (6 bases). V was shortened by 5 bases and J by 2 bases, with 15 bases between the two germline ends. CDR3 length equals 15 residues. CDR1 SGHTA and CDR2 FQGTGA come from the germline V gene. The CDR3: CASSRVGGAQETQYF. CDR3 bases: TGTGCCAGCAGCCGAGTGGGGGGTGCACAAGAGACCCAGTACTTC.

This chain links TRBV27 with TRBJ2-4; TRBD1 aligns across 10 bases. CDR1 and CDR2 from the germline V gene are MNHEY and SMNVEV (reference sequence). This CDR3 is built from 17 residues. Trimming at V came to 2 bases and at J to 0 bases, leaving 4 bases not matched to a gene. The CDR3 nucleotides read TGTGCCAGCAGTTTAAGGGACAGGGGTGTAGCCAAAAACATTCAGTACTTC. Amino acids: CASSLRDRGVAKNIQYF.

The chain links TRBV19 to TRBJ2-1, with 7 bases identical to TRBD2. The CDR3 is 15 residues long. V dropped 4 bases and J dropped 3; count of bases not matched to a gene: 6. In germline, CDR1 is LNHDA, CDR2 SQIVND (reference sequence). CDR3 protein: CASSRGGTNYNEQFF. The CDR3 bases are TGTGCCAGTAGTAGGGGGGGGACTAACTACAATGAGCAGTTCTTC.